A single T cell receptor beta chain is shown here with its context. In the original workflow: Amplification of reference gene primers was used by the study to estimate nucleated cell counts. Libraries were prepared by immunoSEQ multiplex PCR; TCRdb keeps only in-frame clonotypes and omits some of them. From that table come the V and J calls and clone size; the DNA was used to work out D and trimming. Of 150,000 to 200,000 clones listed, 89% are singletons. The germline gives CDR1 SEHNR, CDR2 FQNEAQ (reference sequence). V was clipped by 3 bases and J by 3 bases, with 5 bases between them. CDR3 length equals 12 residues. This entry comes from a study of blood T cell repertoires in COVID-19. Study as a whole: Acute and convalescent COVID-19 specimens originated in the United States, Italy and Spain. T cells, B-cell-depleted T cells, or PBMCs supplied cDNA or gDNA.

Material: peripheral blood. The clonotype comes from a young man who had recovered from COVID-19. The chain recombines TRBV7-9 with TRBJ1-1; D remains unclear. The CDR3 region is CASSFSHTEAFF. Here the CDR3 DNA reads TGTGCCAGCAGCTTCTCCCACACTGAAGCTTTCTTT.